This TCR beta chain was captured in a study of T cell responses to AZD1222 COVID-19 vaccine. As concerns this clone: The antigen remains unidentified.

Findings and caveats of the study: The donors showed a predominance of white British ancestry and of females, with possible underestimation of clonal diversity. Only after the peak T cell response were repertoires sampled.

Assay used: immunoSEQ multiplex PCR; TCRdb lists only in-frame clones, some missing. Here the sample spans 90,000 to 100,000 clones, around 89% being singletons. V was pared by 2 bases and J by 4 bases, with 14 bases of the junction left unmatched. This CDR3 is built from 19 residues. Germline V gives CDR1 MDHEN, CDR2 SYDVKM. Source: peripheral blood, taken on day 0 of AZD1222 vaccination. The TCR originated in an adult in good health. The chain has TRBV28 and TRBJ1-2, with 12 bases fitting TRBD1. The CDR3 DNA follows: TGTGCCAGCAGTTTACTGACCGGGACAGGGGGCTCCCATCTCTATGGCTACACCTTC. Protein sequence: CASSLLTGTGGSHLYGYTF.